Reported below is one T cell receptor (beta chain). This clonotype was seen repeatedly, ten times or more. The antigen it recognizes is unknown. The record has no base qualities; no much larger clone is one base away. A case-control design nested within a healthcare worker cohort in London, UK, was used, with weekly nasopharyngeal swab PCR tests and blood sampling performed. Healthcare workers were recruited between 23 and 31 March 2020, during the week of the UK lockdown, and were followed weekly for up to roughly 16 weeks. The record originates from a study of early T cells in non-severe SARS-CoV-2 infection (dated by TCRdb to the early 2020s). A note on the overall study: TCR sequencing used bulk RNA from unsorted whole blood, so alpha and beta chains could not be paired. Study-wide findings and limitations: VDJdb matching was skewed toward anti-spike CD8 responses and likely underestimated virus-specific expansions, missing private and CD4 specificities.

Preparation of the library involved 5' RACE. The sequencer listed for this sample is NextSeq 500. To correct for sequencing error and PCR bias, the TCR library protocol tagged individual cDNA molecules with unique molecular identifiers. TCR alpha and beta chains were both sequenced, and the abundances of alpha and beta sequences in each sample were closely correlated with each other. In the original analysis: Decombinator V4 was used to perform V gene, J gene and CDR3 annotation of TCR sequences. TCRs were defined as expanded if a significant change between any two time points was detected under a Poisson model with p below 0.0001. TCR abundances were normalised to the total number of TCRs sequenced per sample and were expressed as counts per million. MAIT TCRs were defined by TRAV1-2 paired with TRAJ12, TRAJ20 or TRAJ33, and iNKT TCRs by TRAV10 paired with TRAJ18. VDJdb, accessed on 1 November 2021, was searched for TCRs annotated for CMV, EBV and SARS-CoV-2, and TCRs annotated for more than one antigen were excluded. The raw public data were reprocessed by TCRdb itself: fastp quality trimming at Q25, MiXCR clonotype calling, in-frame beta chains only. CDR3 protein sequences are deduplicated, and each keeps its most common genes and DNA. The V and J calls shown here were made by TCRdb, not taken from the authors' results. This sample is represented by roughly 49,000 distinct CDR3 sequences; 3.5% to 5% of them were singletons. The ten most abundant clones make up 5% to 6.5% of the sample.

As encoded in the germline V gene, CDR1 is SGHTA while CDR2 is FQGNSA. Spanning cysteine to phenylalanine, the CDR3 consists of 16 amino acids. Just the 48-base CDR3 DNA is kept, in frame starting at base 1. Trimming takes 4 bases from V and 12 bases from J, and the germline ends sit 25 bases apart. Material for sequencing was whole blood. The clonotype originates from an adult who was a healthcare worker with PCR-confirmed SARS-CoV-2 infection or an uninfected control (not recorded which). In this chain, TRBV7-2 is recombined with TRBJ2-1, with the D assignment possibly TRBD1 or TRBD2, given 5 matching bases for each. The bases are TGTGCCAGCAGCTCCCAAGCCGGGACCCATTTACTATTGCAGTTCTTC. Translated, this is CASSSQAGTHLLLQFF.